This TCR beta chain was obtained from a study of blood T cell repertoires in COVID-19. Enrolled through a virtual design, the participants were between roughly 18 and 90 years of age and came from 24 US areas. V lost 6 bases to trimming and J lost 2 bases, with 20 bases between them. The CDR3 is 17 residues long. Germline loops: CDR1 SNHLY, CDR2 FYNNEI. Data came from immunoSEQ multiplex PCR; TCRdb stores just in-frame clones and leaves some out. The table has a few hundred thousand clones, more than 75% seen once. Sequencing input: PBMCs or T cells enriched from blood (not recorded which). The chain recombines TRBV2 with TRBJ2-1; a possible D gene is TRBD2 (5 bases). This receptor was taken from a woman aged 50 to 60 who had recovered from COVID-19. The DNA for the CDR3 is TGTGCCAGCAGCGCGCTTGTTCGGGGTGGACCCTACAATGAGCAGTTCTTC. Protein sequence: CASSALVRGGPYNEQFF.